This TCR beta chain is from a study of blood T cell repertoires in COVID-19 (TCRdb year 2020). Regarding the complete study: Samples covering the acute and convalescent phases of COVID-19 were provided by collaborators in the United States, Italy and Spain. The material from the prospective study consisted of cDNA or gDNA derived from T cells, B-cell-depleted T cells, or PBMCs. Deeply sampled blood TCRbeta repertoires from subjects exposed to, actively infected with, or recovered from COVID-19 were included in the dataset. The repertoires were released in a freely available public database meant as a resource for research on the immune response to SARS-CoV-2. The samples were drawn from two sources: the first 160 participants of the ongoing ImmuneRACE study, and over 950 subjects contributed by 6 global collaborators. Sample metadata almost always included a de-identified subject ID, COVID-19 status, age in years and sex. Where HLA class I and class II types were available, the types were taken from metadata supplied by the sample provider, not from assay-based typing.

TCRbeta CDR3 regions were amplified from genomic DNA using the immunoSEQ Assay, a bias-controlled multiplex PCR. For the original study's pipeline: The number of nucleated cells in each sample was estimated from the amplification of reference gene primers within the assay. Sequence reads were collapsed and filtered to measure the absolute abundance of every unique TCRbeta CDR3 rearrangement. Productive Simpson clonality was computed per sample as the square root of Simpson's diversity index over productive rearrangements. Imported from immuneACCESS, the table was reduced by TCRdb to in-frame sequences with V and J called. These copies leave out some clones; in studies compared against another copy, an unresolved V gene accounts for under half, and the cause of the remainder is not known. The D gene and trimming were derived from the DNA, and the V and J assignments and clone size from that table. A total of some 250,000 clones appear in this sample, over 70% of them only once. The ten top clones hold around 8% of the sample.

From the germline V gene (reference sequence), CDR1 is SGHNT and CDR2 is YYREEE. Ends trimmed: V by 0 bases, J by 6 bases; bases unmatched to a gene: 1. The CDR3 goes from the cysteine to the phenylalanine over 14 residues. Just the 42-base CDR3 DNA is kept, in frame starting at base 1. The paper as a whole reports these results and caveats: The amount of clinical and demographic metadata varied by source and participant and was provided uncurated.

Each collaborating institution followed its own protocols to collect whole blood in K2EDTA tubes. For TCRbeta analysis, collaborators shipped samples as frozen whole blood, isolated PBMCs, or DNA extracted from either of those sample types. This clone has a handful of counts. No antigen is known for it. There are no base qualities to consult, and no much larger clone falls within one base. The clonotype originates from a woman of 80 years or more with acute or convalescent COVID-19. Recombination linked TRBV5-4 to TRBJ2-4, and 9 junction bases match TRBD2. Sequenced material: peripheral blood. The nucleotide sequence reads as follows: TGTGCCAGCAGCTTGGGGCGGGGGGGAAACATTCAGTACTTC. This gives the protein CASSLGRGGNIQYF.